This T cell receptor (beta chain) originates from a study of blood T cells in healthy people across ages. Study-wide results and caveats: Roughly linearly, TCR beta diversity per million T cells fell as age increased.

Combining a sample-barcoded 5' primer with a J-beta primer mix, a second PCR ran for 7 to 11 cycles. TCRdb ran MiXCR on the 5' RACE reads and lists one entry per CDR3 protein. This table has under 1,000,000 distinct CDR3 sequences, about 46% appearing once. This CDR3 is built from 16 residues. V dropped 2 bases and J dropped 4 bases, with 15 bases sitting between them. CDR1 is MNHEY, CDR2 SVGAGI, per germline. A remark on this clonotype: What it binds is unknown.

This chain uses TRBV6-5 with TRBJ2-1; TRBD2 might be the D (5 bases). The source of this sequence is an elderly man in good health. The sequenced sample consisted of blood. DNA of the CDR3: TGTGCCAGCAGTTACGAGTGGGAGCTCCCTTACAATGAGCAGTTCTTC. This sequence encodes CASSYEWELPYNEQFF.